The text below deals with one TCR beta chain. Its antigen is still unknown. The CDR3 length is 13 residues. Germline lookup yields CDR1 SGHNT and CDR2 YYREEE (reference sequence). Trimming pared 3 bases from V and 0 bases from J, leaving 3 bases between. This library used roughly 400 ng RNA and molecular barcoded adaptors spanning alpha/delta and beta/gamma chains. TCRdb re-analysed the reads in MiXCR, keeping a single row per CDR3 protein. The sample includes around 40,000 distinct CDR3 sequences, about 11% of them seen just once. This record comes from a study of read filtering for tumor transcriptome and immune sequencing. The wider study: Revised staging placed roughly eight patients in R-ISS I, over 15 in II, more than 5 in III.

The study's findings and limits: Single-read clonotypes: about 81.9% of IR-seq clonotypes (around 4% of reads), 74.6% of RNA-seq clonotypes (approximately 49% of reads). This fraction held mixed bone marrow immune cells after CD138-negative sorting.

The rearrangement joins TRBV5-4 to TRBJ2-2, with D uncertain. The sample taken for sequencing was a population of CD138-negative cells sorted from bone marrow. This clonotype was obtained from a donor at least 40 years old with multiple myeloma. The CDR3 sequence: CASSSANTGELFF. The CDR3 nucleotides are TGTGCCAGCAGCTCCGCGAACACCGGGGAGCTGTTTTTT.